These 19 T cell receptor beta chains were sequenced from one sample in a study of T cells of healthy individuals. One entry per CDR3 protein, called by TCRdb with MiXCR from the 5' RACE reads. The sample lists 100,000 or so distinct CDR3 sequences, approximately 16% occurring once. The origin of the receptors is a human donor in good health.

This clonotype has just a few counts. The chain links TRBV7-2 to TRBJ2-7; no firm D call. V was pared by 5 bases and J by 2 bases, with 10 bases between. There are 13 residues in the CDR3. Germline V gene data show CDR1 as SGHTA and CDR2 as FQGNSA. CDR3 region: CASSPREPYEQYF. Written as DNA, the CDR3 is TGTGCCAGCAGCCCACGCGAGCCCTACGAGCAGTACTTC.

This clonotype showed up many times. The chain joins TRBV28 to TRBJ2-5; no definite D call. Germline values: CDR1 MDHEN, CDR2 SYDVKM. The germline V and J ends were trimmed by 3 bases and 4 bases, with 3 bases remaining between them. This CDR3 region has 11 residues. CDR3 sequence: CASSFRETQYF. The DNA of the CDR3 is TGTGCCAGCAGTTTTAGAGAGACCCAGTACTTC.

The rearrangement uses TRBV5-1 and TRBJ1-1, with TRBD1 identical over 7 bases. This CDR3 comprises 14 residues. Germline V lookup: CDR1 SGHRS, CDR2 YFSETQ. J was trimmed by 5 bases and V by 2 bases; bases with no gene match: 6. CDR3 sequence: CASSFDRVRTEAFF. The CDR3 DNA reads as TGCGCCAGCAGCTTTGACAGGGTGCGGACTGAAGCTTTCTTT.

A few counts support this clonotype. The genes are TRBV20-1 and TRBJ2-7, with D perhaps TRBD2 (5 bases). Germline values: CDR1 DFQATT, CDR2 SNEGSKA (reference sequence). V lost 6 bases, J lost 5 bases, and 20 bases lay in between. The CDR3 spans 14 residues. CDR3 loop: CSARHLSDGDEQYF. CDR3 sequence (DNA): TGCAGTGCGCGGCACCTCTCCGACGGGGACGAGCAGTACTTC.

The chain joins TRBV7-2 to TRBJ2-5; 8 bases agree with TRBD2. After removal of 3 bases from V and 5 bases from J, the junction contained 2 bases not matched to a gene. In germline, CDR1 is SGHTA, CDR2 FQGNSA. CDR3 length: 13 amino acids. The CDR3 loop is CASSLEREETQYF. CDR3 nucleotides: TGTGCCAGCAGCTTGGAGCGGGAGGAGACCCAGTACTTC.

This clonotype was observed a handful of times. The chain is built from TRBV29-1 and TRBJ1-2; 10 bases map to TRBD1. The CDR3 has 12 residues. Unmatched junction bases numbered 6, after V lost 5 bases and J lost 9 bases. Germline values: CDR1 SQVTM, CDR2 ANQGSEA. For the CDR3, the DNA is TGCAGCGTTCTGGGACAGGGGAAGCGCTACACCTTC. It translates to CSVLGQGKRYTF.

There are a few counts of this clonotype. This chain joins TRBV12-3 or TRBV12-4 and TRBJ2-3; D is unclear. Deletions cut 0 bases from V and 1 base from J, with 8 bases between. CDR3 length: 15 amino acids. Written as DNA, the CDR3 is TGTGCCAGCAGTTTAGCCGGGTACCGCACAGATACGCAGTATTTT. Amino acids: CASSLAGYRTDTQYF.

The rearrangement joins TRBV28 to TRBJ2-7, with TRBD2 identical over 8 bases. The length of the CDR3 is 16 residues. Losses at the gene ends were 3 bases for V and 0 bases for J; bases not matched to a gene: 7. Per the germline V gene, CDR1 is MDHEN and CDR2 is SYDVKM. For the CDR3, the DNA is TGTGCCAGCAGTTTTCATTTAGCGGGGCTCTCCTACGAGCAGTACTTC. This encodes CASSFHLAGLSYEQYF.

A few counts support this clonotype. This sequence joins TRBV4-3 and TRBJ2-2, with TRBD1 matching over 9 bases. Germline assignment: CDR1 LGHNA and CDR2 YSLEER. With 3 bases clipped from V and 4 bases from J, the junction kept 6 bases outside the gene matches. CDR3 length: 16 amino acids. The CDR3, as DNA: TGCGCCAGCAGCCAGTACGGACAGGGGAGCACCGGGGAGCTGTTTTTT. This translates into CASSQYGQGSTGELFF.

The sample holds many counts of this clonotype. This chain joins TRBV29-1 and TRBJ2-1, with D unresolved. The germline V gene has CDR1 SQVTM and CDR2 ANQGSEA. This CDR3 spans 13 amino acids. V lost 6 bases, J lost 2 bases, and 11 bases lay in between. CDR3 protein: CSVLDAPYNEQFF. The CDR3 coding sequence is TGCAGCGTCCTAGACGCCCCCTACAATGAGCAGTTCTTC.

This clonotype was detected many times. This chain uses TRBV2 with TRBJ2-5, with 8 positions matching TRBD1. With V trimmed by 6 bases and J by 5 bases, 5 bases remained unmatched. Per the germline V gene, CDR1 is SNHLY and CDR2 is FYNNEI. The length of the CDR3 is 13 residues. The CDR3 sequence is CASRATGAETQYF. DNA of the CDR3: TGTGCCAGCAGAGCGACAGGGGCTGAGACCCAGTACTTC.

The rearrangement links TRBV25-1 to TRBJ1-5, with a tentative D call TRBD1 (5 bases). This CDR3 region has 14 residues. CDR1 MGHDK and CDR2 SYGVNS come from the germline V gene. Trimming removed 6 bases at V and 6 bases at J, with 15 bases between. The CDR3 bases are TGTGCCAGCAGCCGAGGGCAGGGTCGTCAGCCCCAGCATTTT. Its translation: CASSRGQGRQPQHF.

This clonotype was found a few times. The CDR3 sequence: CASSFSSDSPLHF. CDR3 bases: TGTGCCAGCAGCTTTAGTAGTGATTCACCCCTCCACTTT. This rearrangement joins TRBV11-2 to TRBJ1-6; D is unclear. With 3 bases removed from V and 8 bases from J, the gap between germline ends came to 8 bases. This CDR3 spans 13 amino acids. Germline values: CDR1 SGHAT, CDR2 FQNNGV.

This CDR3 reads CASSLSMGTGVHYEQYF. The CDR3 DNA follows: TGTGCCAGCAGTTTATCGATGGGGACAGGGGTCCACTACGAGCAGTACTTC. The chain recombines TRBV27 with TRBJ2-7, with 10 bases fitting TRBD1. The CDR3 is 17 residues long. Trimming at V came to 0 bases and at J to 3 bases, leaving 8 bases not matched to a gene. The germline V gene encodes CDR1 MNHEY and CDR2 SMNVEV (reference sequence).

V usage is TRBV28 and J usage is TRBJ1-1, with 7 bases lining up with TRBD1. This CDR3 comprises 14 residues. The J segment lost 1 base and the V segment lost 6 bases, leaving 5 bases of the junction unmatched. CDR1 and CDR2 from the germline V gene are MDHEN and SYDVKM. The CDR3 loop reads CASRRTGANTEAFF. DNA for the CDR3: TGTGCCAGCAGACGAACAGGGGCGAACACTGAAGCTTTCTTT.

The rearrangement joins TRBV28 to TRBJ2-5, with D possibly being TRBD2 (5 bases). V shed 5 bases and J shed 3 bases, with 22 bases lying between them. The CDR3 spans 17 residues. The germline V gene has CDR1 MDHEN and CDR2 SYDVKM. CDR3 region: CASSEGAGRGGKETQYF. The CDR3, as DNA: TGTGCCAGCAGTGAGGGAGCAGGACGAGGTGGGAAAGAGACCCAGTACTTC.

The J gene is TRBJ2-5, the V gene TRBV20-1; TRBD2 matches 9 bases. V lost 3 bases and J lost 5; bases outside the gene matches: 10. Germline CDR1 reads DFQATT; CDR2 reads SNEGSKA (reference sequence). The CDR3 sequence is 15 residues long. The chain's CDR3 is CSASEIQSGRETQYF. CDR3 nucleotide sequence: TGCAGTGCTAGCGAAATCCAAAGCGGGAGGGAGACCCAGTACTTC.

The chain joins TRBV30 to TRBJ2-6; D is possibly TRBD1 (5 bases). Germline V gene sequence: CDR1 GTSNPN, CDR2 SVGIG (reference sequence). Trimming left V 3 bases short and J 0 bases short, with 12 bases between. The CDR3 runs to 16 residues. The CDR3 spells CAWSETEVSGANVLTF. CDR3 DNA: TGTGCCTGGAGCGAGACAGAAGTCTCTGGGGCCAACGTCCTGACTTTC.

The chain uses TRBV20-1 and TRBJ2-5, with D perhaps matching TRBD1 (5 bases). This CDR3 spans 10 amino acids. CDR1 is DFQATT, CDR2 SNEGSKA, per germline (reference sequence). V was pared by 1 base and J by 11 bases, with 8 bases between. The chain's CDR3 is CSARVQGQYF. The CDR3, as DNA: TGCAGTGCTAGAGTTCAGGGACAGTACTTC.